This T cell receptor beta chain was obtained from a study of CD8+ T cells in alopecia areata. Study context: For the treated group, dosing was oral tofacitinib at 5 to 10 mg twice daily.

The CDR3 sequence is 17 residues long. Trimming at V came to 7 bases and at J to 4 bases, leaving 13 bases not matched to a gene. CDR1 MDHEN and CDR2 SYDVKM come from the germline V gene. It was cDNA, reverse transcribed from extracted RNA, that served as the sequencing template. Libraries were prepared by immunoSEQ multiplex PCR; TCRdb keeps only in-frame clonotypes and omits some of them. Here the sample spans some 190,000 clones, less than 65% being singletons. Of note for this clone: The target antigen is unknown.

Findings of the study overall: Although TCR sharing was seen in mice, sharing across patients was less clear, possibly for HLA-related reasons. Lesional scalp displayed greater clonality than normal scalp, most notably in alopecia totalis/universalis.

Treatment meaning: oral pan-JAK inhibitor, 5-10 mg twice daily. The researchers isolated CD4+ and CD8+ T cells from PBMCs by sorting. The receptor was isolated from a human donor with alopecia areata. The sample consisted of CD4+ T cells sorted from blood, taken at week 24, from a patient treated with tofacitinib. The genes are TRBV28 and TRBJ2-7, with TRBD2 matching over 13 bases. The CDR3 loop is CASTSLTGTSGVYEQYF. DNA of the CDR3: TGTGCCAGCACCTCATTGACCGGGACTAGCGGGGTATACGAGCAGTACTTC.